This T cell receptor beta chain was retrieved from a study of T cell changes during pregnancy in multiple sclerosis. CDR1 is MNHEY and CDR2 is SMNVEV in the germline V gene (reference sequence). The CDR3 contains 13 residues. V dropped 8 bases and J dropped 3; count of bases not matched to a gene: 4. The method was immunoSEQ multiplex PCR; TCRdb's version includes in-frame clones alone and lacks a portion of them. The sample consists of approximately 30,000 clones, approximately 91% of them appearing once. This chain connects TRBV27 to TRBJ1-5; 7 bases align to TRBD1. This sequence originates from a female donor in good health, enrolled as a control in a pregnancy study. The source was CD4+ T cells from peripheral blood mononuclear cells, collected in the first trimester of pregnancy. CDR3 bases: TGTGCCAGCCGGACAGGATCCAATCAGCCCCAGCATTTT. Amino acids: CASRTGSNQPQHF.